The 18 T cell receptor beta chains below all came from one sample that was sequenced in a study of CDR3 diversity in severe acne. TCRdb re-called the PCR reads with MiXCR, one entry per CDR3 protein. The data contain fewer than 90,000 distinct CDR3 sequences, 45% to 55% of them singletons. Sequencing was carried out using blood. These receptors were taken from a male donor in good health, without acne.

This clonotype has a count of ten or more. V gene TRBV30 combines with J gene TRBJ1-6; a weak D match, TRBD1 (6 bases). Germline CDR1 is GTSNPN and CDR2 is SVGIG (reference sequence). The CDR3 loop spans 15 amino acids. V shed 4 bases and J shed 1 base, with 11 bases lying between them. The CDR3, as DNA: TGTGCCTGGATGGGGGGCAGGTCCTATAATTCACCCCTCCACTTT. As protein: CAWMGGRSYNSPLHF.

The rearrangement links TRBV20-1 to TRBJ1-2; the match to TRBD1 covers 7 bases. Unmatched junction bases numbered 11, after V lost 6 bases and J lost 7 bases. This CDR3 has 13 amino acids. Germline V gene lookup returns CDR1 DFQATT and CDR2 SNEGSKA (reference sequence). CDR3 loop: CSAPRQGDFGYTF. The CDR3 bases are TGCAGTGCCCCACGACAGGGAGATTTTGGCTACACCTTC.

The V and J genes are TRBV12-3 or TRBV12-4 and TRBJ1-2; D is possibly TRBD1 (6 bases). The CDR3 has 15 amino acids. Trimming took off 4 bases at V and 2 bases at J, with 14 bases between the two ends. The CDR3 coding sequence is TGTGCCAGCAGTTCGCGGGGGGGGCTGAACTATGGCTACACCTTC. It specifies CASSSRGGLNYGYTF.

This chain joins TRBV11-3 and TRBJ2-7, with TRBD2 matching over 8 bases. The CDR3 spans 15 residues. The V and J ends lost 4 bases and 2 bases, in that order; junction bases with no gene match: 7. The germline CDR1 and CDR2 sequences are SGHNT and YENEEA. CDR3 DNA: TGTGCCAGCAGCTCCCGGACGGGAGGGCCCTACGAGCAGTACTTC. Translated: CASSSRTGGPYEQYF.

V usage is TRBV7-3 and J usage is TRBJ1-2; TRBD1 matches at 7 bases. V lost 2 bases, J lost 7 bases, and 7 bases stayed unmatched. Looked up from germline, CDR1 is SGHTA and CDR2 is FQGTGA. The CDR3 runs 14 residues. The CDR3 loop reads CASSLWAGGGGYTF. CDR3 nucleotides: TGTGCCAGCAGCTTATGGGCAGGGGGAGGTGGCTACACCTTC.

The CDR3, as DNA: TGTGCCAGCAGTTACTCGACAGGGGGCTACGAGCAGTACTTC. Amino acid sequence: CASSYSTGGYEQYF. This sequence joins TRBV6-5 and TRBJ2-7; 9 positions match TRBD1. Germline CDR1 is MNHEY and CDR2 is SVGAGI. The CDR3 extends over 14 amino acids. Trimming took 0 bases from V and 3 from J; bases not matched to a gene: 0.

Only a few counts were recorded for this clonotype. DNA for the CDR3: TGTGCCAGCAGTTTAGGACAGGAAGCAGCTGAAGCTTTCTTT. Protein product: CASSLGQEAAEAFF. The V and J genes are TRBV28 and TRBJ1-1; 7 nucleotides agree with TRBD1. V was clipped by 2 bases and J by 6 bases; unmatched bases: 6. Germline V gene data show CDR1 as MDHEN and CDR2 as SYDVKM. The CDR3 covers 14 residues. The complete variable domain, with remaining parts taken from reference TRBV28 and TRBJ1-1, reads DVKVTQSSRYLVKRTGEKVFLECVQDMDHENMFWYRQDPGLGLRLIYFSYDVKMKEKGDIPEGYSVSREKKERFSLILESASTNQTSMYLCASSLGQEAAEAFFGQGTRLTVV.

This clonotype appeared many times. The DNA for the CDR3 is TGTGCCAGCAGGACAGGGGAGGTTCGTGAGCAGTACTTC. Residues: CASRTGEVREQYF. The chain uses TRBV10-3 and TRBJ2-7, with 9 nucleotides matching TRBD1. V was pared by 10 bases and J by 7 bases, with 11 bases of the junction left unmatched. CDR3 length: 13 amino acids. CDR1 ENHRY and CDR2 SYGVKD come from the germline V gene.

V is TRBV5-1 and J is TRBJ1-1; D is unresolved. Germline V gene data show CDR1 as SGHRS and CDR2 as YFSETQ. V dropped 4 bases and J dropped 5 bases, with 15 bases sitting between them. The CDR3 consists of 14 residues. CDR3 loop: CASSPHPPQTEAFF. The CDR3, as DNA: TGCGCCAGCAGCCCCCACCCGCCTCAAACTGAAGCTTTCTTT.

The chain couples TRBV20-1 to TRBJ2-6, with D tentatively TRBD2 (5 bases). This CDR3 has 15 residues. In germline, CDR1 is DFQATT, CDR2 SNEGSKA (reference sequence). V dropped 1 base and J dropped 0 bases, with 7 bases sitting between them. The CDR3 DNA follows: TGCAGTGCTAGAGCTGGGAGCTCTGGGGCCAACGTCCTGACTTTC. It yields the protein CSARAGSSGANVLTF.

This sequence joins TRBV2 and TRBJ1-6; D is perhaps TRBD1 (5 bases). Germline loops: CDR1 SNHLY, CDR2 FYNNEI. This CDR3 comprises 12 residues. V lost 6 bases to trimming and J lost 16 bases, with 16 bases between them. As DNA, the CDR3 is TGTGCCAGCAGCAGCCCGACAGCCCCTCTCCACTTT. Translating it yields CASSSPTAPLHF.

V is TRBV5-8 and J is TRBJ1-6; 10 bases align to TRBD1. CDR3 size: 17 residues. Looked up from germline, CDR1 is SGHTS and CDR2 is YDEGEE. The junction had 9 bases not matched to a gene; V was cut back by 2 bases and J by 7 bases. This chain's CDR3 is CASSFLGTGALNSPLHF. The CDR3 DNA reads as TGTGCCAGCAGCTTCCTCGGGACAGGGGCTTTGAATTCACCCCTCCACTTT.

The chain is built from TRBV10-3 and TRBJ1-5, with a weak D call TRBD1 (5 bases). The germline V gene has CDR1 ENHRY and CDR2 SYGVKD. V lost 2 bases, J lost 3 bases, and 11 bases lay in between. There are 15 residues in the CDR3. CDR3 coding DNA: TGTGCCATCAGTGAGGGGGGGGAAGACAATCAGCCCCAGCATTTT. This encodes CAISEGGEDNQPQHF.

This clonotype has a handful of counts. The rearrangement links TRBV7-7 to TRBJ2-5, with 9 bases that match TRBD2. The CDR3 consists of 16 residues. Germline V gene data show CDR1 as SSHAT and CDR2 as FNYEAQ (reference sequence). DNA for the CDR3: TGTGCTAGCTCTTGGGGCTCGGCTAGCGGGACTGAGACCCAGTACTTC. As protein: CASSWGSASGTETQYF.

The chain carries TRBV20-1 and TRBJ2-2; TRBD1 might be the D (6 bases). CDR1 is DFQATT and CDR2 is SNEGSKA in the germline V gene (reference sequence). The germline V and J ends were trimmed by 4 bases and 7 bases, with 10 bases remaining between them. The CDR3 sequence is 12 residues long. In nucleotides, the CDR3 is TGCAGTGCTAACAGGGTCGACGGGGAGCTGTTTTTT. Protein product: CSANRVDGELFF.

This clonotype has a count of ten or more. This rearrangement joins TRBV5-1 to TRBJ2-7; perhaps D is TRBD1 or TRBD2 (5 bases each). Trimming pared 0 bases from V and 2 bases from J, leaving 9 bases between. This CDR3 region has 14 residues. CDR1 and CDR2 from the germline V gene are SGHRS and YFSETQ. The CDR3 nucleotides are TGCGCCAGCAGCTTGGATCAGGGAGCCTACGAGCAGTACTTC. Translating gives CASSLDQGAYEQYF.

This clonotype was found once. This rearrangement joins TRBV9 to TRBJ2-3, with D possibly being TRBD1 or TRBD2 (6 bases each). The germline V and J ends were trimmed by 0 bases and 8 bases, with 13 bases remaining between them. The CDR3 runs 14 residues. Germline values: CDR1 SGDLS, CDR2 YYNGEE. CDR3 loop: CASSVAGASPTQYF. The DNA for the CDR3 is TGTGCCAGCAGCGTAGCGGGGGCGTCCCCTACGCAGTATTTT. Full variable domain (remainder filled in from reference TRBV9 and TRBJ2-3): DSGVTQTPKHLITATGQRVTLRCSPRSGDLSVYWYQQSLDQGLQFLIQYYNGEERAKGNILERFSAQQFPDLHSELNLSSLELGDSALYFCASSVAGASPTQYFGPGTRLTVL.

The chain couples TRBV29-1 to TRBJ1-2, with unresolved D. V lost 4 bases to trimming and J lost 4 bases, with 16 bases between them. The CDR3 spans 14 residues. The V gene's germline CDR1 is SQVTM and CDR2 ANQGSEA. The CDR3 region is CSVGSAPISYGYTF. The CDR3 nucleotides are TGCAGCGTTGGATCGGCTCCCATCTCCTATGGCTACACCTTC.